This TCR beta chain is drawn from a study of shared T cell receptors in the human thymus. Per germline, CDR1 SGHKS and CDR2 YYEKEE (reference sequence). This CDR3 has 16 amino acids. V was shortened by 0 bases and J by 8 bases, with 20 bases between the two germline ends. Profiling relied on immunoSEQ multiplex PCR, and the TCRdb table lists in-frame clones only, not all of them. The repertoire holds some 660,000 clones, with around 87% as singletons. These data also featured in a second study, about human thymus T cells.

Material: thymocytes. The TCR was taken from a boy under two years old with a congenital heart defect. The rearrangement joins TRBV5-5 to TRBJ1-2; tentative D call: TRBD1 (5 bases). The CDR3 DNA reads TGTGCCAGCAGCTTGGCCATTCGCAGGGTGTCGAGGGGCTACACCTTC. Translating gives CASSLAIRRVSRGYTF.